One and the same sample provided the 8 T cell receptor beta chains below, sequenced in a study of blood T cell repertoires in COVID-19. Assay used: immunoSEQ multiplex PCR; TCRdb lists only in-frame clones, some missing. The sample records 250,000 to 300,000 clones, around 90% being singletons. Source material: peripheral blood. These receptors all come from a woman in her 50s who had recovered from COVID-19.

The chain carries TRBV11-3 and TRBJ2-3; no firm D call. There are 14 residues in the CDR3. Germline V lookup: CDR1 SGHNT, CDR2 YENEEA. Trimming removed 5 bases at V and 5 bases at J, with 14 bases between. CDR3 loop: CASSPRPTGDTQYF. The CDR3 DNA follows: TGTGCCAGCAGCCCGAGACCGACGGGAGATACGCAGTATTTT.

The CDR3 sequence: CASSSQGSSYEQYF. CDR3 nucleotide sequence: TGCGCCAGCAGCTCCCAGGGAAGCTCCTACGAGCAGTACTTC. The chain uses TRBV5-1 and TRBJ2-7; D might be TRBD1 (5 bases). The CDR3 totals 14 residues. The V and J ends lost 3 bases and 0 bases respectively, with 10 bases between them. CDR1 and CDR2 (germline): SGHRS, YFSETQ.

The CDR3 DNA reads TGCGCCAGCAGCGGACGGACAAGTGAAATTGACCGCGAGCAGTACTTC. Translating gives CASSGRTSEIDREQYF. The gene calls are TRBV5-1 and TRBJ2-7, with D maybe TRBD1 (5 bases). The CDR3 is made up of 16 amino acids. Germline CDR1 and CDR2: SGHRS and YFSETQ. V lost 4 bases to trimming and J lost 6 bases, with 23 bases between them.

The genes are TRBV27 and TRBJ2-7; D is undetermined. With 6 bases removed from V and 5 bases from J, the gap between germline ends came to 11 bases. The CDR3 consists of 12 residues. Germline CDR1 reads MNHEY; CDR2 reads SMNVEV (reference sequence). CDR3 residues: CASRQSRHEQYF. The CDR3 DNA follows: TGTGCCAGCAGACAGAGCCGCCACGAGCAGTACTTC.

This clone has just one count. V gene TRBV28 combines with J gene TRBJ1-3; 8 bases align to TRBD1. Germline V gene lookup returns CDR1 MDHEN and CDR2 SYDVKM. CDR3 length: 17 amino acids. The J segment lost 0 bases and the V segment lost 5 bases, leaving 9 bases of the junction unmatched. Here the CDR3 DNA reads TGTGCCAGCAGTCTCACGGGACAGGTTTTCTCTGGAAACACCATATATTTT. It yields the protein CASSLTGQVFSGNTIYF.

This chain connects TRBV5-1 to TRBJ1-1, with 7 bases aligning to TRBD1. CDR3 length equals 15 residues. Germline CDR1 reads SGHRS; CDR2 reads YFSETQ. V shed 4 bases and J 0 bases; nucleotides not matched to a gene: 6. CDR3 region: CASSPDRIMNTEAFF. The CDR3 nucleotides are TGCGCCAGCAGCCCGGACAGGATTATGAACACTGAAGCTTTCTTT.

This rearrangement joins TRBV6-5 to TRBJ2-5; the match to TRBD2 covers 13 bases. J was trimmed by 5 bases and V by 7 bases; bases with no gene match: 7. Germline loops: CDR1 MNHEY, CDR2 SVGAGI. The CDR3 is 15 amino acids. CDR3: CASTPLAGGFETQYF. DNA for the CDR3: TGTGCCAGCACCCCACTAGCGGGGGGGTTTGAGACCCAGTACTTC.

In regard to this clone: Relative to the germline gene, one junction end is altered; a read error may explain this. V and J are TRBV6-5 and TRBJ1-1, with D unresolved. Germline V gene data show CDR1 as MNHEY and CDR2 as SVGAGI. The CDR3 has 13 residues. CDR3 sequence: CASSYSAATEAFF. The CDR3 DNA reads TGTGCCAGCAGCTACTCAGCGGCAACTGAAGCTTTCTTT.